This T cell receptor (beta chain) was captured by sequencing in a study of blood T cell repertoires in COVID-19. Study summary: COVID-19 samples, acute and convalescent, were from the United States, Italy and Spain. The cDNA or gDNA used as material had been derived from T cells, B-cell-depleted T cells, or PBMCs.

V shed 3 bases, J shed 5 bases, and the junction held 6 bases outside the gene matches. From germline, CDR1 is MNHEY and CDR2 SMNVEV (reference sequence). CDR3 length equals 14 residues. Generated by immunoSEQ multiplex PCR, the TCRdb table keeps only in-frame clones and is missing some. Among approximately 130,000 clones listed, approximately 77% were seen once. The sequence was obtained from a man older than 75 with acute or convalescent COVID-19. V usage is TRBV27 and J usage is TRBJ1-2; 7 positions agree with TRBD1. Sequenced: peripheral blood. The CDR3 sequence: CASSLAGTDYGYTF. DNA of the CDR3: TGTGCCAGCAGTTTGGCCGGGACAGATTATGGCTACACCTTC.